This entry lists 3 T cell receptor beta chains sequenced from one sample in a study of vaccination effects on CD4 cells after COVID-19. These receptors have no identified antigens. The protocol was immunoSEQ multiplex PCR, while the TCRdb copy is restricted to in-frame clones and leaves out a portion. The table includes 13,000 to 15,000 clones, about 80% detected once. Antigen-specific CD4+ T cell clonotypes were called by their expansion after viral peptide-pool culture in ViraFEST. Scientists isolated CD4+ T cells after an approximately 10-day culture period ended. The starting material was CD4+ T cells from PBMCs cultured with HCoV-229E spike peptides, obtained before COVID-19 vaccination. These receptors all stem from a human donor who received a COVID-19 vaccine.

The chain is built from TRBV4-2 and TRBJ2-7; D possibly corresponds to TRBD2 (6 bases). Trimming took off 1 base at V and 6 bases at J, with 10 bases between the two ends. Germline-derived CDR1 and CDR2 are LGHNA and YNFKEQ. The CDR3 covers 13 residues. The CDR3, as DNA: TGTGCCAGCAGCCAAGGACGGGGGAGCGAGCAGTACTTC. Residues: CASSQGRGSEQYF.

V is TRBV30 and J is TRBJ1-2, with D maybe TRBD1 (5 bases). This CDR3 comprises 11 residues. The germline V gene encodes CDR1 GTSNPN and CDR2 SVGIG (reference sequence). V gave up 4 bases and J gave up 8 bases, with 11 bases separating them. The CDR3 bases are TGTGCCTGGATGCGGGGGAGGGGCTACACCTTC. Translated: CAWMRGRGYTF.

The V gene is TRBV10-3, the J gene TRBJ1-5; 7 bases align to TRBD1. The CDR3 contains 16 residues. With 2 bases clipped from V and 0 bases from J, the junction kept 4 bases outside the gene matches. Per the germline V gene, CDR1 is ENHRY and CDR2 is SYGVKD. The CDR3 nucleotides are TGTGCCATCAGTGAGCGGGACAGTGGTAGCAATCAGCCCCAGCATTTT. This gives the protein CAISERDSGSNQPQHF.